This T cell receptor (beta chain) is drawn from a study of technical replicates of blood from a few donors. The CDR3 totals 13 residues. V was trimmed by 1 base and J by 1 base, leaving 5 bases between them. Germline CDR1 LGHNA, CDR2 YSLEER. The repertoire was sequenced with immunoSEQ multiplex PCR; TCRdb's copy has only in-frame clones and lacks some. Here the sample spans some 70,000 clones, roughly 90% being singletons. This clone appeared a single time. The sample comprised PBMCs. The TCR originated in a human donor in good health. Some clones in this sample may be carry-over from other donors' samples. The rearrangement joins TRBV4-3 to TRBJ2-7; TRBD2 is a possible D gene (5 bases). CDR3 nucleotides: TGCGCCAGCAGCCAAGGACTATCCTACGAGCAGTACTTC. Its translation is CASSQGLSYEQYF.